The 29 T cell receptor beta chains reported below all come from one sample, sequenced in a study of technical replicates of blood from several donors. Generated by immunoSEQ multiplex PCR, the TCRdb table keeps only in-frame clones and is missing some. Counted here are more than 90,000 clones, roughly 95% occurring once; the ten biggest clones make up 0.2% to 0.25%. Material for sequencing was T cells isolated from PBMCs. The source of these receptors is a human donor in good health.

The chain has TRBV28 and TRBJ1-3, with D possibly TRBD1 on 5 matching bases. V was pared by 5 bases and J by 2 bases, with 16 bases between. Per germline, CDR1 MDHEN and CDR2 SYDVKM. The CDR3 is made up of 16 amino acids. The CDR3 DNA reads TGTGCCAGCAGTCCACCAGGGCCGGCGGCTGGAAACACCATATATTTT. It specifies CASSPPGPAAGNTIYF. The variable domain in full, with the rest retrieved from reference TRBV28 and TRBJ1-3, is DVKVTQSSRYLVKRTGEKVFLECVQDMDHENMFWYRQDPGLGLRLIYFSYDVKMKEKGDIPEGYSVSREKKERFSLILESASTNQTSMYLCASSPPGPAAGNTIYFGEGSWLTVV.

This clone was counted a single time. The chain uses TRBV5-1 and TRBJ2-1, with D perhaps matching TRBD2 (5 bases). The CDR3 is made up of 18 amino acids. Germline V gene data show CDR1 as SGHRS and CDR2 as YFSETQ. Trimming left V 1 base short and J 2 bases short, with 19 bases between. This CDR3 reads CASSLPDYGVATYNEQFF. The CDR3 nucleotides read TGCGCCAGCAGCTTGCCCGATTACGGGGTCGCCACCTACAATGAGCAGTTCTTC.

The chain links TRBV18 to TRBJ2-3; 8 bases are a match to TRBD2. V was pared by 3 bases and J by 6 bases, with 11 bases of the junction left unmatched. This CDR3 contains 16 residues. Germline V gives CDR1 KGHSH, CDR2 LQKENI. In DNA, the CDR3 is TGTGCCAGCTCACCTTCGACTAGCGCCTGGTCGGATACGCAGTATTTT. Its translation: CASSPSTSAWSDTQYF.

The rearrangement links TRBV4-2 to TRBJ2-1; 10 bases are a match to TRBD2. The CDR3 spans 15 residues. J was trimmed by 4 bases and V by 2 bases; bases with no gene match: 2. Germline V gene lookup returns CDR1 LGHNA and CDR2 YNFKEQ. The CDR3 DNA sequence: TGTGCCAGCAGCCAAACTAGCGGGACGTACAATGAGCAGTTCTTC. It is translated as CASSQTSGTYNEQFF.

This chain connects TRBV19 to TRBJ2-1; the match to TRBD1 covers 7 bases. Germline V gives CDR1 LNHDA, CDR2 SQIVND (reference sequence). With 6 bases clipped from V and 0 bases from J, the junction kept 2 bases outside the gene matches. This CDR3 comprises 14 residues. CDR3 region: CASRGTDSYNEQFF. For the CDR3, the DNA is TGTGCCAGTAGGGGGACAGACTCCTACAATGAGCAGTTCTTC.

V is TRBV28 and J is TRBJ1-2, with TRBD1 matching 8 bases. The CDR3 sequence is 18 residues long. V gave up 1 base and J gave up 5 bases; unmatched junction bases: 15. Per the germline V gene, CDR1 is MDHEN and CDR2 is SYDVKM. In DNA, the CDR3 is TGTGCCAGCAGTTTATCCCCGGGACAGGATGGGTTCGGGTATGGCTACACCTTC. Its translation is CASSLSPGQDGFGYGYTF.

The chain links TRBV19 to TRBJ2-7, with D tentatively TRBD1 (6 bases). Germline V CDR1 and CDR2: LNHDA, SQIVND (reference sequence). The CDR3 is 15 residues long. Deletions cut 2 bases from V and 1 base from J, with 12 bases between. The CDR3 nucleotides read TGTGCCAGTAGTATATTCCCAGGGGTTTCCTACGAGCAGTACTTC. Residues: CASSIFPGVSYEQYF.

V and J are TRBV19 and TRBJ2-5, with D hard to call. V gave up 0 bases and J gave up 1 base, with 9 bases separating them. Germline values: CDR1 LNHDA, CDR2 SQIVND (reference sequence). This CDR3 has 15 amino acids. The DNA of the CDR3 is TGTGCCAGTAGTATAGAGGCTCACCCCCAAGAGACCCAGTACTTC. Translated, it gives CASSIEAHPQETQYF.

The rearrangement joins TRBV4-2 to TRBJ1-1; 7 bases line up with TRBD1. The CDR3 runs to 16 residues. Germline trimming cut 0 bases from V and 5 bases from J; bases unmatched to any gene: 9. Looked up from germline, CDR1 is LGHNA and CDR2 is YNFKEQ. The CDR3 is CASSQEEGARGTEAFF. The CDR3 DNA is TGTGCCAGCAGCCAAGAAGAGGGGGCGAGAGGGACTGAAGCTTTCTTT.

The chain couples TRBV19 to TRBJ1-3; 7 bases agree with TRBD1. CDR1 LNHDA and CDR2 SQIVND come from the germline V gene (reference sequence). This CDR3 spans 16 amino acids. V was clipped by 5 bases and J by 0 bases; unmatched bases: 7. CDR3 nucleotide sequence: TGTGCCAGTAGTTCCCGGACAGGCAGCTCTGGAAACACCATATATTTT. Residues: CASSSRTGSSGNTIYF.

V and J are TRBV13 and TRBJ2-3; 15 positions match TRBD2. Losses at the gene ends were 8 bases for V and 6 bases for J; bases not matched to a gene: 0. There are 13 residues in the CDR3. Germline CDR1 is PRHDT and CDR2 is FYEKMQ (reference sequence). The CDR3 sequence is CASGTSGGDTQYF. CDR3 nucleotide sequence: TGTGCCAGCGGGACTAGCGGGGGGGATACGCAGTATTTT.

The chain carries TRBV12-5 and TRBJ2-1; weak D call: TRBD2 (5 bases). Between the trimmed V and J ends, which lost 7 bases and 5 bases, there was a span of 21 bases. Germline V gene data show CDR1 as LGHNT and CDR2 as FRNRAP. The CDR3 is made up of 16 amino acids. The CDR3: CASAPGLNFLNNEQFF. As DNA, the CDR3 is TGTGCTAGTGCCCCTGGACTGAACTTCCTTAACAATGAGCAGTTCTTC.

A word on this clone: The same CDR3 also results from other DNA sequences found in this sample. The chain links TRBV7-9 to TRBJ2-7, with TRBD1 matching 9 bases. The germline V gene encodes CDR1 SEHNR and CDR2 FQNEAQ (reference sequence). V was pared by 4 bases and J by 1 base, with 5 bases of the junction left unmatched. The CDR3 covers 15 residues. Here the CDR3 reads CASSSPGQGSYEQYF. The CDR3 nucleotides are TGTGCCAGCAGCTCGCCGGGACAGGGATCCTACGAGCAGTACTTC.

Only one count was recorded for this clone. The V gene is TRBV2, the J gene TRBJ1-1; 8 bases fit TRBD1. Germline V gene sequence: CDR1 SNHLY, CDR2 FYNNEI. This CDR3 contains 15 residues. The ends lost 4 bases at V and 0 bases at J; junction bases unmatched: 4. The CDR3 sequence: CASSVGTGMNTEAFF. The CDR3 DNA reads TGTGCCAGCAGTGTAGGGACAGGCATGAACACTGAAGCTTTCTTT.

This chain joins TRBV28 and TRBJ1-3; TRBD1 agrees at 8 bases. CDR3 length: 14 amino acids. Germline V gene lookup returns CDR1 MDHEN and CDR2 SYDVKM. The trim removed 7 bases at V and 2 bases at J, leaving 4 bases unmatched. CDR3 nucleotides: TGTGCCAGCAAAGAGACAGGGGCTGGAAACACCATATATTTT. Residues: CASKETGAGNTIYF.

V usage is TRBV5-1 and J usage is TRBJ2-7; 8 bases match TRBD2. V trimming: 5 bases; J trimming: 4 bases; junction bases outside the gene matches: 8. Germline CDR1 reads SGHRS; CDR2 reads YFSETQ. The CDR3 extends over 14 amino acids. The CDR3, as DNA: TGCGCCAGCAGAAGCATTGGACTAGCTTACGAGCAGTACTTC. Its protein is CASRSIGLAYEQYF. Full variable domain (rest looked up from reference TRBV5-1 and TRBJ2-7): KAGVTQTPRYLIKTRGQQVTLSCSPISGHRSVSWYQQTPGQGLQFLFEYFSETQRNKGNFPGRFSGRQFSNSRSEMNVSTLELGDSALYLCASRSIGLAYEQYFGPGTRLTVT.

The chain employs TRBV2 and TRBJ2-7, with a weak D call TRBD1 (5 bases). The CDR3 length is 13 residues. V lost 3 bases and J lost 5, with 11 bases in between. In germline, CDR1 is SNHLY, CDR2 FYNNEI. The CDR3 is CASSDLLRDEQYF. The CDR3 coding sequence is TGTGCCAGCAGTGATCTACTCAGGGACGAGCAGTACTTC.

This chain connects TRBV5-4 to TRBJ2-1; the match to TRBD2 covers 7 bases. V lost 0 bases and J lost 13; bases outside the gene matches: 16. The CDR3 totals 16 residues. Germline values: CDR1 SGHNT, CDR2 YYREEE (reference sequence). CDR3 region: CASSLVGLAAPSSQFF. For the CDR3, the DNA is TGTGCCAGCAGCTTGGTAGGGCTAGCGGCCCCAAGTTCTCAGTTCTTC. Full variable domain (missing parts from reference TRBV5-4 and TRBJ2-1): ETGVTQSPTHLIKTRGQQVTLRCSSQSGHNTVSWYQQALGQGPQFIFQYYREEENGRGNFPPRFSGLQFPNYSSELNVNALELDDSALYLCASSLVGLAAPSSQFFGPGTRLTVL.

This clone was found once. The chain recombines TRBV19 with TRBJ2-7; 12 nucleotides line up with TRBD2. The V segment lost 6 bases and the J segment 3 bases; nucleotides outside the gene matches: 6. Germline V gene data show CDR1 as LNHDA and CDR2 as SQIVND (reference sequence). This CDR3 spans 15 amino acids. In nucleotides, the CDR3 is TGTGCCAGTAGCGGCACTAGCGGGAGGTTCTACGAGCAGTACTTC. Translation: CASSGTSGRFYEQYF.

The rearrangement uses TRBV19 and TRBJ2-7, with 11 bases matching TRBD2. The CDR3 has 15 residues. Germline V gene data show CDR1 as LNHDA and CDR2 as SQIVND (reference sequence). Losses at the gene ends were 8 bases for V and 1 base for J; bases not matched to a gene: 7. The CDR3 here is CASGTTSGTSYEQYF. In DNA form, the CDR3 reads TGTGCCAGTGGGACGACTAGCGGGACTTCCTACGAGCAGTACTTC.

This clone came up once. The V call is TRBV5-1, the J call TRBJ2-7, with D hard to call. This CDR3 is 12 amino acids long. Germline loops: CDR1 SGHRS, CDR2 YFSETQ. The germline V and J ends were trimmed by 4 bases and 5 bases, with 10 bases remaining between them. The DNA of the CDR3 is TGCGCCAGCAGCCGGGTCAGAGACGAGCAGTACTTC. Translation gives CASSRVRDEQYF.

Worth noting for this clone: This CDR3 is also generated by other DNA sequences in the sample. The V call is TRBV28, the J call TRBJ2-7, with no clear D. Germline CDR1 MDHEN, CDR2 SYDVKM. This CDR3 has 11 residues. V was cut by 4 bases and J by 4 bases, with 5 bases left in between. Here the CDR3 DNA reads TGTGCCAGCAGTTCCCATTACGAGCAGTACTTC. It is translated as CASSSHYEQYF.

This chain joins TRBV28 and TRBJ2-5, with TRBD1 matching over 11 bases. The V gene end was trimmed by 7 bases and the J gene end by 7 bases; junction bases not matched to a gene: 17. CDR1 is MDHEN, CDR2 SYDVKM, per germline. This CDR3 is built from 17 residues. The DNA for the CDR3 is TGTGCCAGCAACGTCGGACCAGGACAGGGGGCGCTTGGGACCCAGTACTTC. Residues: CASNVGPGQGALGTQYF.

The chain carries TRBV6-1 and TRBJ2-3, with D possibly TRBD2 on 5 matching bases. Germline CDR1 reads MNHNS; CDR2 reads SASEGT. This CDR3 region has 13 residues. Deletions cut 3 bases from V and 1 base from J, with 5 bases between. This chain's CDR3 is CASSERGTDTQYF. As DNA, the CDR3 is TGTGCCAGCAGTGAGCGGGGCACAGATACGCAGTATTTT.

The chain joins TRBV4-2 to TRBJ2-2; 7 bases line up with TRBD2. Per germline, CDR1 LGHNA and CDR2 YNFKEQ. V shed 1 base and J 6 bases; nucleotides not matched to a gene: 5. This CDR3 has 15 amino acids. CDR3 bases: TGTGCCAGCAGCCAAGTAAGACTAGCTCCCGGGGAGCTGTTTTTT. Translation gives CASSQVRLAPGELFF.

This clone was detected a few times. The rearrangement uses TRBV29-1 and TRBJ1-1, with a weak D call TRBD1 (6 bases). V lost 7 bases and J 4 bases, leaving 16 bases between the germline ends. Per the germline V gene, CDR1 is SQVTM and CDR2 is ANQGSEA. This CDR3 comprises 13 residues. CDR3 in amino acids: CSGGGHPTTEAFF. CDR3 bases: TGCAGCGGGGGGGGACATCCAACCACTGAAGCTTTCTTT. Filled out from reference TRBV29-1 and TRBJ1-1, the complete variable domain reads SAVISQKPSRDICQRGTSLTIQCQVDSQVTMMFWYRQQPGQSLTLIATANQGSEATYESGFVIDKFPISRPNLTFSTLTVSNMSPEDSSIYLCSGGGHPTTEAFFGQGTRLTVV.

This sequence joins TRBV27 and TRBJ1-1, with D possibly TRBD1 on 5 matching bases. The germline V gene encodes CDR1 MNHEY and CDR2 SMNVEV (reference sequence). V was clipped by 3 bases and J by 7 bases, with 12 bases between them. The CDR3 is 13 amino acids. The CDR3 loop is CASSFYGADEAFF. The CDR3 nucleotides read TGTGCCAGCAGTTTTTATGGGGCAGATGAAGCTTTCTTT.

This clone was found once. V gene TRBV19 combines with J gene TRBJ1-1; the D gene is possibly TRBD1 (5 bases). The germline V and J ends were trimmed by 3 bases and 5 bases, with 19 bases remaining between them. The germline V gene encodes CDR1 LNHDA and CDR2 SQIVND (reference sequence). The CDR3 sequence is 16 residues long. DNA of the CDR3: TGTGCCAGTAGTATCGTCCCCAGGGTAGCGGGGACTGAAGCTTTCTTT. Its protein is CASSIVPRVAGTEAFF.

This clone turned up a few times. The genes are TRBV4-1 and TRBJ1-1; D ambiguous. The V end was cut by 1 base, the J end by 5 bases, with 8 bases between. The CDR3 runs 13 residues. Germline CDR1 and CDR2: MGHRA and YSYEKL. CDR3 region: CASSQVGGTEAFF. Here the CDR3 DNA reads TGCGCCAGCAGCCAAGTAGGAGGTACTGAAGCTTTCTTT.